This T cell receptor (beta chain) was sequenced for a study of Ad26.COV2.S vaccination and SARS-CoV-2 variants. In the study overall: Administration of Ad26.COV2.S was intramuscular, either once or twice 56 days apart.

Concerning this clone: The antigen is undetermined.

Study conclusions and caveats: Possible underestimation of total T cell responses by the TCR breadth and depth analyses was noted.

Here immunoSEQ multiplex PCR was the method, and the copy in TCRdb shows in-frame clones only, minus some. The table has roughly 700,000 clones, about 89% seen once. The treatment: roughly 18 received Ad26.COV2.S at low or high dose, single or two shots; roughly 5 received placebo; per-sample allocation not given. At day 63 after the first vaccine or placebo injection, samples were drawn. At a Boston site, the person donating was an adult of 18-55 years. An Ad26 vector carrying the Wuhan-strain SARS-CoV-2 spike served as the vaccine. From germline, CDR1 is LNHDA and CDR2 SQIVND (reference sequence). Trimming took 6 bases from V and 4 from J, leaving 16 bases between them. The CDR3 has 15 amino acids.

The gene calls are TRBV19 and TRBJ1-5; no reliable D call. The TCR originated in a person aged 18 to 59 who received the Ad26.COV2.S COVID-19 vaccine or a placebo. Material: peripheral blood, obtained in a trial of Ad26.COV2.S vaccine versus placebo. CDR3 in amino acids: CASSSTDGDNQPQHF. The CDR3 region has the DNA TGTGCCAGTAGCTCGACGGACGGCGATAATCAGCCCCAGCATTTT.